These T cell receptor beta chains were read from a single sample in a study of blood T cells in healthy people across ages. TCRdb passed the 5' RACE reads through MiXCR, listing each CDR3 protein once. The sample holds nearly 1 million distinct CDR3 sequences, roughly half seen once. The sample comprised blood. These receptors were collected from a woman in her sixties or seventies in good health. Both conserved end residues are part of each CDR3. The D gene is left open where the match is weak. Size is omitted from some rows. Given values are once, few, many or a class for expanded clones.

clone_size | j_call | d_call | v_call | cdr3_aa | cdr3_nt
. | TRBJ2-5 | TRBD1 | TRBV2 | CASRETRQGLKEQYF | TGTGCCAGCAGAGAGACGCGACAGGGGCTAAAGGAGCAGTACTTC
once | TRBJ2-3 | TRBD2 | TRBV27 | CASSHGLAGPDTQYF | TGTGCCAGCAGTCACGGACTAGCAGGTCCAGATACGCAGTATTTT
. | TRBJ1-1 | TRBD1 | TRBV12-3/TRBV12-4 | CASSYRQGAKNTEAFF | TGTGCCAGCAGTTATAGACAGGGGGCGAAGAACACTGAAGCTTTCTTT
once | TRBJ2-4 | . | TRBV5-1 | CASSLDGGLDIQYF | TGCGCCAGCAGCTTGGATGGGGGCTTGGACATTCAGTACTTC
. | TRBJ2-7 | . | TRBV2 | CASGELSYEQYF | TGTGCCAGCGGAGAGCTATCCTACGAGCAGTACTTC
few | TRBJ2-7 | . | TRBV20-1 | CSARDTVYEQYF | TGCAGTGCTAGAGATACCGTCTACGAGCAGTACTTC
. | TRBJ2-7 | . | TRBV6-1 | CASSGKLGLRGERYEQYF | TGTGCCAGCAGCGGAAAGTTAGGATTGCGAGGGGAGAGATACGAGCAGTACTTC
. | TRBJ2-5 | . | TRBV7-8 | CASSFWTGFRTQYF | TGTGCCAGCAGCTTCTGGACTGGGTTCAGGACCCAGTACTTC
. | TRBJ2-2 | TRBD2 | TRBV4-2 | CASSHGLAGRTGELFF | TGTGCCAGCAGCCACGGACTAGCGGGACGCACCGGGGAGCTGTTTTTT
. | TRBJ2-6 | TRBD1 | TRBV11-2 | CASNMTGGTGANVLTF | TGTGCCAGCAACATGACAGGGGGCACTGGGGCCAACGTCCTGACTTTC
few | TRBJ2-7 | . | TRBV3-1 | CASSHPYRTYEQYF | TGTGCCAGCAGCCATCCGTACAGGACCTACGAGCAGTACTTC
. | TRBJ2-1 | . | TRBV6-5 | CASSYSALGLMKVRGYNEQFF | TGTGCCAGCAGTTACTCGGCCCTGGGACTGATGAAAGTGCGAGGCTACAATGAGCAGTTCTTC
. | TRBJ2-7 | . | TRBV28 | CASRLKSYEQYF | TGTGCCAGCAGGTTAAAGTCCTACGAGCAGTACTTC
. | TRBJ2-7 | . | TRBV5-1 | CATSKSPRESDERYF | TGCGCCACCTCAAAAAGCCCGCGGGAATCGGACGAGCGGTACTTC
few | TRBJ1-2 | . | TRBV4-2 | CASSQVGGNPITF | TGTGCCAGCAGCCAAGTTGGGGGGAACCCCATCACCTTC
. | TRBJ1-1 | . | TRBV5-5 | CASSLARPTNTEAFF | TGTGCCAGCAGCTTGGCGAGACCGACGAACACTGAAGCTTTCTTT
. | TRBJ2-7 | . | TRBV15 | CATSKAAQGGIYEQYF | TGTGCCACCAGCAAAGCGGCACAGGGGGGGATATACGAGCAGTACTTC
. | TRBJ1-1 | . | TRBV28 | CASSTIRDLKNTEAFF | TGTGCCAGCAGTACAATTCGGGACCTTAAGAACACTGAAGCTTTCTTT
. | TRBJ1-2 | . | TRBV30 | CAWSARRSHLGYGYTF | TGTGCCTGGAGTGCCCGCCGGAGCCATCTCGGCTATGGCTACACCTTC
. | TRBJ2-1 | TRBD1 | TRBV12-3/TRBV12-4 | CASSFGWGDHRDRGIFNEQFF | TGTGCCAGCAGTTTTGGGTGGGGGGACCACAGGGACAGGGGAATCTTCAATGAGCAGTTCTTC
. | TRBJ2-5 | . | TRBV9 | CASSVGSEETQYF | TGTGCCAGCAGCGTAGGGTCTGAGGAGACCCAGTACTTC
. | TRBJ2-1 | TRBD1 | TRBV7-9 | CASGRRQGAYNEQFF | TGTGCCAGCGGGAGACGACAGGGGGCCTACAATGAGCAGTTCTTC
. | TRBJ2-1 | TRBD2 | TRBV28 | CATNALAASYNEQFF | TGTGCCACAAATGCCCTAGCGGCCTCCTACAATGAGCAGTTCTTC
. | TRBJ2-7 | . | TRBV9 | CASSVSDGVYEQYF | TGTGCCAGCAGCGTATCGGATGGGGTCTACGAGCAGTACTTC
few | TRBJ2-7 | TRBD1 | TRBV11-1 | CASSLDAGTVGDEQYF | TGTGCCAGCAGCTTAGACGCCGGGACAGTAGGGGACGAGCAGTACTTC
. | TRBJ1-2 | TRBD1 | TRBV7-9 | CASNPQGGAVHGYTF | TGTGCCAGCAACCCCCAGGGGGGCGCGGTCCATGGCTACACCTTC
. | TRBJ2-1 | TRBD2 | TRBV20-1 | CSGGTSGRGYNEQFF | TGCAGTGGAGGGACTAGCGGGAGGGGGTACAATGAGCAGTTCTTC
. | TRBJ1-6 | . | TRBV20-1 | CSASKQNSPLHF | TGCAGTGCTAGTAAACAGAATTCACCCCTCCACTTT
. | TRBJ2-1 | . | TRBV30 | CAWIANAYNEQFF | TGTGCCTGGATCGCCAACGCCTACAATGAGCAGTTCTTC
. | TRBJ2-3 | . | TRBV20-1 | CSASLSFTDTQYF | TGCAGTGCTAGTCTCTCCTTCACAGATACGCAGTATTTT
few | TRBJ2-7 | . | TRBV12-3/TRBV12-4 | CASSRGDGSYEQYF | TGTGCCAGCAGCCGCGGGGACGGCTCCTACGAGCAGTACTTC
few | TRBJ2-3 | TRBD1 | TRBV7-7 | CASSFYRGPTDTQYF | TGTGCCAGCAGCTTTTACAGGGGGCCCACAGATACGCAGTATTTT
. | TRBJ2-7 | TRBD1 | TRBV4-1 | CASSLKLGTGNTYEQYF | TGCGCCAGCAGCCTGAAGTTGGGGACAGGCAACACCTACGAGCAGTACTTC
. | TRBJ2-5 | TRBD2 | TRBV6-5 | CASRPLAGGGETQYF | TGTGCCAGCAGACCACTAGCGGGAGGAGGTGAGACCCAGTACTTC
. | TRBJ2-1 | . | TRBV27 | CASSDGRYNEQFF | TGTGCCAGCAGTGACGGACGGTACAATGAGCAGTTCTTC
few | TRBJ2-5 | . | TRBV20-1 | CSAPRSLARQETQYF | TGCAGTGCTCCCCGCTCCCTAGCGAGGCAAGAGACCCAGTACTTC
few | TRBJ2-1 | TRBD2 | TRBV20-1 | CSASSPLAGGGEQFF | TGCAGTGCTAGTTCCCCTCTAGCGGGAGGAGGTGAGCAGTTCTTC
. | TRBJ2-3 | . | TRBV20-1 | CSAQDRHSTDTQYF | TGCAGTGCTCAAGACAGGCACAGCACAGATACGCAGTATTTT
few | TRBJ2-3 | . | TRBV6-1 | CASTLGQHTDTQYF | TGTGCCAGCACTCTAGGGCAGCACACAGATACGCAGTATTTT
few | TRBJ1-2 | . | TRBV15 | CATSRDQVGNYGYTF | TGTGCCACCAGCAGAGATCAGGTGGGGAACTATGGCTACACCTTC
. | TRBJ2-7 | . | TRBV21-1 | CASSKANRDRAYEQYF | TGTGCCAGCAGCAAAGCTAACCGGGACAGAGCCTACGAGCAGTACTTC
. | TRBJ1-4 | . | TRBV6-5 | CASSYNSHRINEKLFF | TGTGCCAGCAGTTACAACAGCCACCGAATTAATGAAAAACTGTTTTTT
. | TRBJ2-6 | . | TRBV11-2 | CASSLYVGGTGANVLTF | TGTGCCAGCAGCTTATATGTAGGAGGGACCGGGGCCAACGTCCTGACTTTC
. | TRBJ1-2 | . | TRBV12-3/TRBV12-4 | CASSLGQAELYTF | TGTGCCAGCAGTTTGGGGCAGGCCGAATTATACACCTTC
. | TRBJ1-2 | TRBD1 | TRBV29-1 | CSVYGQDYGYTF | TGCAGCGTTTACGGACAGGACTATGGCTACACCTTC
. | TRBJ1-2 | . | TRBV27 | CASRPYRALYGYTF | TGTGCCAGCCGGCCATACAGGGCACTCTATGGCTACACCTTC
. | TRBJ2-7 | TRBD2 | TRBV20-1 | CSASYPSSSGPESEQYF | TGCAGTGCTAGTTATCCCTCCTCTAGCGGGCCCGAGAGCGAGCAGTACTTC
. | TRBJ2-3 | TRBD1 | TRBV13 | CASSLDRVPDTQYF | TGTGCCAGCAGTTTAGACAGGGTGCCAGATACGCAGTATTTT
few | TRBJ2-7 | TRBD2 | TRBV12-3/TRBV12-4 | CASTFIAAGGELDEQYF | TGTGCCAGCACCTTTATAGCAGCGGGAGGAGAGTTGGACGAGCAGTACTTC
. | TRBJ2-7 | TRBD2 | TRBV7-6 | CASSLVGGRYYEQYF | TGTGCCAGCAGTTTGGTGGGGGGGAGATACTACGAGCAGTACTTC
. | TRBJ2-1 | . | TRBV28 | CASSSYGRPSTDNEQFF | TGTGCCAGCAGTTCCTATGGACGCCCTTCCACCGACAATGAGCAGTTCTTC
. | TRBJ2-1 | . | TRBV7-3 | CASSPRGYGEQFF | TGTGCCAGCAGCCCTCGGGGTTATGGTGAGCAGTTCTTC
. | TRBJ2-1 | TRBD2 | TRBV5-1 | CASSPTHTSDNEQFF | TGCGCCAGCAGCCCGACCCATACTAGCGACAATGAGCAGTTCTTC
. | TRBJ2-3 | TRBD2 | TRBV14 | CASSLTSGSPTDTQYF | TGTGCCAGCAGCCTCACAAGCGGGAGCCCCACAGATACGCAGTATTTT
. | TRBJ2-7 | . | TRBV20-1 | CGASTGEPYEQYF | TGCGGTGCGAGTACGGGTGAACCCTACGAGCAGTACTTC
. | TRBJ2-5 | . | TRBV4-1 | CASSRERGMAYQETQYF | TGCGCCAGCAGCCGGGAAAGAGGAATGGCGTACCAAGAGACCCAGTACTTC
. | TRBJ2-3 | . | TRBV28 | CASSSTIPPPWTDTQYF | TGTGCCAGCAGTTCAACCATCCCACCACCTTGGACAGATACGCAGTATTTT